This record covers a single T cell receptor beta chain. This CDR3 spans 16 amino acids. Germline loops: CDR1 LGHDT, CDR2 YNNKEL (reference sequence). The junction had 7 bases not matched to a gene; V was cut back by 2 bases and J by 3 bases. The sample comes from a study of blood T cell repertoires in COVID-19. Study details: Samples of COVID-19 (acute and convalescent) were obtained from the United States, Italy and Spain. The analysed material was cDNA or gDNA that came from T cells, B-cell-depleted T cells, or PBMCs.

The Seattle site enrolled patients during active infection and followed them longitudinally. In the original workflow: Reference gene primers were amplified, and this amplification served to estimate nucleated cell counts. Libraries were prepared by immunoSEQ multiplex PCR; TCRdb keeps only in-frame clonotypes and omits some of them. For V, J and clone size, that table is used; D and trimming come from the DNA. The sample lists more than 300,000 clones, roughly 91% seen once, with approximately 1.8% in the top ten. This sequence was found in a woman in her twenties or thirties with COVID-19, enrolled during active disease. The chain is built from TRBV3-1 (or the pseudogene TRBV3-2) and TRBJ2-7; 10 nucleotides line up with TRBD2. Specimen: peripheral blood. The CDR3, as DNA: TGTGCCAGCAGCCAACTTAGCGGGGGGCAGCGCTACGAGCAGTACTTC. Amino acid sequence: CASSQLSGGQRYEQYF.